This TCR beta chain was observed in a study of blood T cell repertoires in COVID-19. Study at large: COVID-19 samples from acute and convalescent phases originated in the United States, Italy and Spain. In each case, the material was cDNA or gDNA derived from T cells, B-cell-depleted T cells, or PBMCs.

Original handling: Estimation of nucleated cell counts relied on the amplification of reference gene primers. Assay used: immunoSEQ multiplex PCR; TCRdb lists only in-frame clones, some missing. The V and J calls and the clone size are those of that table, but D and trimming were determined from the DNA. The repertoire holds 85,000 to 90,000 clones, with approximately 82% as singletons. V lost 2 bases and J 4 bases, leaving 10 bases between the germline ends. The CDR3 spans 14 residues. From germline, CDR1 is SGHTA and CDR2 FQGTGA. V is TRBV7-3 and J is TRBJ2-3; TRBD1 might be the D (5 bases). The TCR was taken from a woman aged 80 or over with acute or convalescent COVID-19. Sequencing was carried out using peripheral blood. CDR3 in DNA: TGTGCCAGCAGCTTAGGGGCCGGACCAGATACGCAGTATTTT. This sequence encodes CASSLGAGPDTQYF.